Presented here are 24 T cell receptor beta chains from one specimen sequenced in a study of post-analysis software for immune sequencing data. Study-wide results and caveats: Patients showed TRBV5-6, TRBV5-1 and TRBV20-1 among roughly 5 TRBV segments more frequent than in controls.

Carried by the TCR beta cDNA libraries were unique molecular identifiers. TCRdb re-analysed the PCR reads in MiXCR, keeping a single row per CDR3 protein. The table lists roughly 580,000 distinct CDR3 sequences, 40% to 50% of them singletons, with roughly 1.7% in the top ten. These receptors have no known antigen. Sequenced material: blood. These receptors came from a girl aged 10-17 years with multiple sclerosis.

The sample holds a few counts of this clonotype. V gene TRBV7-9 combines with J gene TRBJ1-2; 8 bases align to TRBD1. From germline, CDR1 is SEHNR and CDR2 FQNEAQ (reference sequence). V lost 6 bases, J lost 2 bases, and 11 bases stayed unmatched. This CDR3 has 16 amino acids. The CDR3 is CASSFGQGSDNYGYTF. In nucleotides, the CDR3 is TGTGCCAGCAGTTTCGGACAGGGCAGCGACAACTATGGCTACACCTTC.

This clonotype appeared once. The chain couples TRBV20-1 to TRBJ2-7; 8 bases agree with TRBD1. V was pared by 0 bases and J by 2 bases, with 9 bases of the junction left unmatched. Germline-derived CDR1 and CDR2 are DFQATT and SNEGSKA (reference sequence). The CDR3 covers 16 residues. CDR3 loop: CSARDTGGQGPYEQYF. CDR3 DNA: TGCAGTGCTAGAGATACGGGTGGACAGGGACCCTACGAGCAGTACTTC.

In its sample, this clonotype was seen a few times. The V call is TRBV29-1, the J call TRBJ1-1, with D perhaps matching TRBD1 (5 bases). Germline assignment: CDR1 SQVTM and CDR2 ANQGSEA. Between the trimmed V and J ends, which lost 6 bases and 1 base, there was a span of 18 bases. This CDR3 is built from 15 residues. CDR3 nucleotides: TGCAGCGTCGGGACTCGGATGGGCTCGAACACTGAAGCTTTCTTT. Translating it yields CSVGTRMGSNTEAFF.

This clonotype showed up just a few times. This chain joins TRBV19 and TRBJ1-5, with a weak D call TRBD1 (5 bases). The CDR3 is made up of 15 amino acids. V gave up 6 bases and J gave up 0 bases, with 12 bases separating them. The germline CDR1 and CDR2 sequences are LNHDA and SQIVND (reference sequence). CDR3 in DNA: TGTGCCAGTAGCGTTCAGGGTCGTAGCAATCAGCCCCAGCATTTT. Its protein product is CASSVQGRSNQPQHF.

This clonotype was picked up a small number of times. The chain joins TRBV6-5 to TRBJ1-2, with TRBD1 as a possible D gene (6 bases). CDR1 and CDR2 from the germline V gene are MNHEY and SVGAGI. Trimming left V 5 bases short and J 6 bases short, with 19 bases between. The CDR3 consists of 15 residues. CDR3 amino acids: CASSTGLLSVNGYTF. In DNA, the CDR3 is TGTGCCAGCAGTACAGGGCTGCTCTCGGTAAATGGCTACACCTTC.

The chain joins TRBV7-9 to TRBJ2-4, with D uncertain. The J call is in doubt because the DNA end fits TRBJ2-5 better. Germline CDR1 is SEHNR and CDR2 is FQNEAQ (reference sequence). CDR3 length: 13 amino acids. Written as DNA, the CDR3 is TGTGCCAGCAGCGATGCAAGGCAAGAGACCCAGTACTTC. Translation gives CASSDARQETQYF.

This clonotype showed up many times. The chain combines TRBV12-3 or TRBV12-4 with TRBJ2-7; D ambiguous. The CDR3 is made up of 12 amino acids. V lost 6 bases and J 4 bases, leaving 10 bases between the germline ends. CDR3 in DNA: TGTGCCAGCAGCCTCCGAGGATACGAGCAGTACTTC. Amino acid sequence: CASSLRGYEQYF.

This clonotype has a single count. The V call is TRBV4-1, the J call TRBJ2-7, with TRBD2 matching 9 bases. V trimming: 4 bases; J trimming: 6 bases; junction bases outside the gene matches: 13. The V gene's germline CDR1 is MGHRA and CDR2 YSYEKL. The CDR3 is 16 amino acids. CDR3 nucleotides: TGCGCCAGCAGCCTTAACCTGGTAGCGGGAGTAGGCGAGCAGTACTTC. This translates into CASSLNLVAGVGEQYF.

This clonotype came up once. This chain joins TRBV6-5 and TRBJ2-1; tentatively, D is TRBD2 (6 bases). V was trimmed by 2 bases and J by 2 bases, leaving 13 bases between them. This CDR3 comprises 16 residues. Germline-derived CDR1 and CDR2 are MNHEY and SVGAGI. Here the CDR3 reads CASSYRGGVAYNEQFF. CDR3 DNA sequence: TGTGCCAGCAGTTACCGGGGCGGGGTCGCCTACAATGAGCAGTTCTTC.

V is TRBV6-1 and J is TRBJ1-1, with D possibly being TRBD1 (6 bases). The V gene lost 5 bases and the J gene lost 1 base, with 17 bases spanning the gap. CDR3 length: 16 residues. CDR1 and CDR2 (germline): MNHNS, SASEGT. The CDR3 here is CASSTQPGHSNTEAFF. The CDR3 nucleotides read TGTGCCAGCAGTACCCAACCGGGACATTCGAACACTGAAGCTTTCTTT.

This clonotype was observed a handful of times. The rearrangement uses TRBV27 and TRBJ2-5; no reliable D call. This CDR3 contains 13 residues. The V end was cut by 3 bases, the J end by 6 bases, with 11 bases between. In germline, CDR1 is MNHEY, CDR2 SMNVEV (reference sequence). The CDR3, as DNA: TGTGCCAGCAGTTTGTATGAGGAGCAGACCCAGTACTTC. This codes for CASSLYEEQTQYF.

This clonotype has just a few counts. V is TRBV7-6 and J is TRBJ1-6, with 11 bases that match TRBD1. Germline V gives CDR1 SGHVS, CDR2 FNYEAQ. The CDR3 contains 15 residues. V lost 5 bases, J lost 9 bases, and 6 bases stayed unmatched. DNA for the CDR3: TGTGCCAGCAGCGTGGGACAGGGGGTACGTTCACCCCTCCACTTT. Protein: CASSVGQGVRSPLHF.

V usage is TRBV12-3 or TRBV12-4 and J usage is TRBJ2-1; 9 bases line up with TRBD1. This CDR3 is 15 amino acids long. The ends lost 6 bases at V and 7 bases at J; junction bases unmatched: 10. CDR3 coding DNA: TGTGCCAGCAGCCCCGGACAGGGGACCCTTAATGAGCAGTTCTTC. Amino acid sequence: CASSPGQGTLNEQFF.

The chain employs TRBV20-1 and TRBJ1-5; the D gene is possibly TRBD1 (5 bases). V gave up 1 base and J gave up 10 bases, with 11 bases separating them. In germline, CDR1 is DFQATT, CDR2 SNEGSKA (reference sequence). The CDR3 extends over 12 amino acids. The DNA of the CDR3 is TGCAGTGCTAGAGGCGGACATTTCCCCCAGCATTTT. It is translated as CSARGGHFPQHF.

CDR3 region: CSARAIEASGRYQETQYF. The CDR3 DNA follows: TGCAGTGCTAGAGCGATAGAGGCTAGCGGGAGATACCAAGAGACCCAGTACTTC. The chain employs TRBV20-1 and TRBJ2-5, with 10 bases identical to TRBD2. The CDR3 is made up of 18 amino acids. The V and J ends lost 1 base and 0 bases, in that order; junction bases with no gene match: 11. Germline CDR1 DFQATT, CDR2 SNEGSKA (reference sequence).

This clonotype was observed a few times. This chain joins TRBV7-9 and TRBJ2-7; 11 bases align to TRBD2. The J segment lost 2 bases and the V segment lost 4 bases, leaving 7 bases of the junction unmatched. Germline CDR1 SEHNR, CDR2 FQNEAQ (reference sequence). The CDR3 runs to 16 residues. In nucleotides, the CDR3 is TGTGCCAGCAGCTCCAGGACTAGCGGGCTGACCTACGAGCAGTACTTC. It yields the protein CASSSRTSGLTYEQYF.

V is TRBV9 and J is TRBJ2-5; no clear D gene. Germline assignment: CDR1 SGDLS and CDR2 YYNGEE. V was trimmed by 3 bases and J by 2 bases, leaving 8 bases between them. The CDR3 is 13 residues long. The CDR3 spells CASSGYVQETQYF. As DNA, the CDR3 is TGTGCCAGCAGCGGTTACGTTCAAGAGACCCAGTACTTC.

This clonotype was found a few times. This chain connects TRBV12-3 or TRBV12-4 to TRBJ2-1; no clear D gene. The CDR3 covers 12 residues. The V end lost 8 bases, the J end lost 7 bases, and 12 bases lay between the germline ends. The CDR3 region is CASLSFRNEQFF. CDR3 DNA: TGTGCCAGCCTTTCGTTCCGGAATGAGCAGTTCTTC.

This clonotype was seen more than once but under ten times. The chain couples TRBV7-9 to TRBJ2-6; a possible D gene is TRBD2 (5 bases). CDR1 is SEHNR and CDR2 is FQNEAQ in the germline V gene (reference sequence). The CDR3 has 19 residues. V was cut by 0 bases and J by 0 bases, with 15 bases left in between. CDR3 loop: CASSLARFGGGSGANVLTF. In DNA form, the CDR3 reads TGTGCCAGCAGCTTAGCGAGGTTCGGAGGAGGCTCTGGGGCCAACGTCCTGACTTTC.

This clonotype showed up just a few times. The J gene is TRBJ2-6, the V gene TRBV15, with D tentatively TRBD2 (5 bases). V was trimmed by 3 bases and J by 4 bases, leaving 16 bases between them. The CDR3 has 17 residues. Germline CDR1 LNHNV, CDR2 YYDKDF (reference sequence). CDR3 region: CATSRGRDNSGANVLTF. The CDR3 bases are TGTGCCACCAGCAGGGGCCGGGATAATTCCGGGGCCAACGTCCTGACTTTC.

As regards this clonotype: The germline gene is not matched at one end of the junction; a read error may be the cause. In DNA form, the CDR3 reads TGCGCCATCAGGGCGGACGGGAGTAATGAAAAACTGTTTTTT. Encoded protein: CAIRADGSNEKLFF. This rearrangement joins TRBV10-3 to TRBJ1-4, with TRBD1 as a possible D gene (5 bases). The CDR3 has 14 residues. Germline CDR1 is ENHRY and CDR2 is SYGVKD.

The chain is built from TRBV5-5 and TRBJ2-7; TRBD2 matches at 7 bases. V gave up 1 base and J gave up 2 bases; unmatched junction bases: 6. Germline CDR1 SGHKS, CDR2 YYEKEE (reference sequence). The CDR3 covers 15 residues. As DNA, the CDR3 is TGTGCCAGCAGCTTGCGGTGGGAGGGGACCTACGAGCAGTACTTC. The encoded protein is CASSLRWEGTYEQYF.

The CDR3 bases are TGTGCCAGCAGGCGGCCCGGGACAGGGAGCTACGAGCAGTACTTC. This gives the protein CASRRPGTGSYEQYF. The V gene is TRBV5-5, the J gene TRBJ2-7, with 9 bases fitting TRBD1. There are 15 residues in the CDR3. Trimming at V came to 5 bases and at J to 3 bases, leaving 9 bases not matched to a gene. Looked up from germline, CDR1 is SGHKS and CDR2 is YYEKEE (reference sequence).

This clonotype was observed many times. The V and J genes are TRBV20-1 and TRBJ2-7; TRBD1 is a possible D gene (5 bases). Germline loops: CDR1 DFQATT, CDR2 SNEGSKA (reference sequence). Trimming pared 5 bases from V and 1 base from J, leaving 12 bases between. This CDR3 contains 13 residues. CDR3 amino acids: CSAAIRESYEQYF. CDR3 DNA: TGCAGTGCTGCAATCAGGGAATCCTACGAGCAGTACTTC.